Here is one T cell receptor beta chain with its context. This sample was taken from a study of blood T cell repertoires in COVID-19. Study at large: The United States, Italy and Spain provided the acute and convalescent COVID-19 samples. From T cells, B-cell-depleted T cells, or PBMCs came the material, which was cDNA or gDNA.

Original methodology: Amplification from reference gene primers served as the basis for estimated nucleated cell counts. The method was immunoSEQ multiplex PCR; TCRdb's version includes in-frame clones alone and lacks a portion of them. Clonal size and the V and J genes are those of that table, whereas D and trimming came from the DNA. The sample carries approximately 49,000 clones, under 70% recorded once. The CDR3 sequence is 14 residues long. Per germline, CDR1 MNHEY and CDR2 SVGAGI. V lost 4 bases to trimming and J lost 4 bases, with 11 bases between them. The origin of this receptor is a woman aged 70-85 years with acute or convalescent COVID-19. The sequenced sample consisted of peripheral blood. The chain carries TRBV6-5 and TRBJ1-3; D is ambiguous. The CDR3 sequence is CASSWSAEGNTIYF. CDR3 nucleotide sequence: TGTGCCAGCAGTTGGTCAGCGGAGGGAAACACCATATATTTT.